This T cell receptor (beta chain) was sequenced during a study of blood T cells in healthy people across ages. The second PCR ran roughly 7 to 12 cycles with a sample-barcoded 5' primer and J-beta primers. The authors tagged each cDNA molecule using a template-switch adaptor with 12 random nucleotides. TCRdb re-analysed the 5' RACE reads in MiXCR, keeping a single row per CDR3 protein. The sample consists of some 670,000 distinct CDR3 sequences, 52% of them appearing once. Trimming pared 3 bases from V and 0 bases from J, leaving 18 bases between. In germline, CDR1 is SQVTM, CDR2 ANQGSEA. The CDR3 runs 18 residues.

This clonotype was obtained from a woman older than 75 in good health. This chain uses TRBV29-1 with TRBJ1-6; unclear D gene. Sequenced: blood. The CDR3 here is CSVDLEDGRGSYNSPLHF. The CDR3 region has the DNA TGCAGCGTTGATCTTGAGGACGGTCGCGGCTCCTATAATTCACCCCTCCACTTT.